The clone carrying this T cell receptor beta chain occurred once. Its specificity is not known. The identical CDR3 is also encoded by other nucleotide sequences in the sample. 60 Vbeta and 13 Jbeta primers were used in PCR. Profiling relied on immunoSEQ multiplex PCR, and the TCRdb table lists in-frame clones only, not all of them. The sample includes fewer than 200,000 clones, 70% to 90% of them seen just once. The source of the sample is a study of cytomegalovirus exposure and HLA in healthy donors. Germline CDR1 and CDR2: MNHNS and SASEGT. The CDR3 is 15 amino acids. Germline trimming cut 4 bases from V and 1 base from J; bases unmatched to any gene: 2. The study's findings and limits: A list of 150 or so TCR beta chains associated with cytomegalovirus was given. In a later analysis, donors in an Asian-associated ancestry cluster reportedly had fewer N-insertions in productive TCRs than the cohort mean.

The clonotype originates from a young woman in good health and CMV-seronegative. This chain connects TRBV6-1 to TRBJ2-3, with 10 bases fitting TRBD2. Sequenced material: PBMCs. The CDR3 sequence: CASSVLAGGTDTQYF. The CDR3 DNA follows: TGTGCCAGCAGTGTTCTAGCGGGAGGCACAGATACGCAGTATTTT.